This T cell receptor beta chain was retrieved from a study of beta chain features in type 1 diabetes. As every portion of the isolated RNA was reverse transcribed, the sequencing read expressed TCRB transcripts. TCRdb keeps only in-frame clones here, not all; method: immunoSEQ multiplex PCR. Here the sample spans 140,000 or so clones, about 13% being singletons. In regard to this clone: Its antigen is not known.

After removal of 7 bases from V and 3 bases from J, the junction contained 5 bases not matched to a gene. Germline V gives CDR1 LGHNT, CDR2 FRNRAP. The CDR3 loop spans 13 amino acids. Overall study findings and caveats: In every one of the four CD4+ subsets, TCRB CDR3s were moderately but significantly shorter in Type 1 diabetes patients. Insertion counts at VDJ junctions were lower in type 1 diabetes patients, who also showed more deletions there.

Isolation of CD4+ naive, central memory, regulatory and stem cell-like memory cells was achieved by sorting via CD45RO/CCR7/CD25/CD127/CD95/CD27. The J gene is TRBJ2-7, the V gene TRBV12-5, with TRBD1 matching over 8 bases. This receptor was identified in a man aged 18-30 years with type 1 diabetes. The sample was central memory CD4+ T cells from blood. The CDR3 nucleotides are TGTGCTAGTGCCCCGACAGGGGACTACGAGCAGTACTTC. As protein: CASAPTGDYEQYF.